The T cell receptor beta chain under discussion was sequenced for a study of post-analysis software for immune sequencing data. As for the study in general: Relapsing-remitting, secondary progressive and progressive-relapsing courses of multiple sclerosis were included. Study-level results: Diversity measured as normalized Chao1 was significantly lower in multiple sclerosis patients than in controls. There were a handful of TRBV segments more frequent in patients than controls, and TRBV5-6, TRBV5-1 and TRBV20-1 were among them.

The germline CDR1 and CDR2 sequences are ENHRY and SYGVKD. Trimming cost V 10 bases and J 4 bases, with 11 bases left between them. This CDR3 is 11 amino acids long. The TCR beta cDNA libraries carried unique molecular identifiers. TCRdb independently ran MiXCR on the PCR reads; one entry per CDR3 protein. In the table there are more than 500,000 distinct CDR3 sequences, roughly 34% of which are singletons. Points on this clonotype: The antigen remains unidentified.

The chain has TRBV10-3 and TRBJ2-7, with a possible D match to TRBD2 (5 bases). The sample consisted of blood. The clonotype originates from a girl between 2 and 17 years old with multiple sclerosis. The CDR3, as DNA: TGTGCCACGCGAGGGATATACGAGCAGTACTTC. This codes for CATRGIYEQYF.